Below, 24 T cell receptor beta chains from the same sample are listed, as sequenced in a study of early stage breast cancer tumors. Generated by immunoSEQ multiplex PCR, the TCRdb table keeps only in-frame clones and is missing some. The sample holds some 29,000 clones, approximately 85% seen once. Material for sequencing was blood. The receptors originated from a person aged 50 to 59 with breast cancer.

The chain carries TRBV5-6 and TRBJ2-3; 9 bases are shared with TRBD2. Germline lookup yields CDR1 SGHDT and CDR2 YYEEEE. The CDR3 is 15 residues long. V dropped 1 base and J dropped 5; count of bases not matched to a gene: 5. The CDR3 nucleotides are TGTGCCAGCAGCTTGCGCGGGAGGGCGGTAGATACGCAGTATTTT. It codes for CASSLRGRAVDTQYF. Looking up the rest from reference TRBV5-6 and TRBJ2-3 gives the full variable domain: DAGVTQSPTHLIKTRGQQVTLRCSPKSGHDTVSWYQQALGQGPQFIFQYYEEEERQRGNFPDRFSGHQFPNYSSELNVNALLLGDSALYLCASSLRGRAVDTQYFGPGTRLTVL.

This clone turned up a few times. The chain couples TRBV11-2 to TRBJ1-2; 7 nucleotides agree with TRBD1. The CDR3 runs to 13 residues. The V segment lost 4 bases and the J segment 3 bases; nucleotides outside the gene matches: 2. Germline V gene sequence: CDR1 SGHAT, CDR2 FQNNGV. CDR3 sequence: CASSSTGDYGYTF. Written as DNA, the CDR3 is TGTGCCAGCAGCTCTACAGGGGACTATGGCTACACCTTC.

The rearrangement uses TRBV11-1 and TRBJ2-1; 7 nucleotides line up with TRBD2. Unmatched junction bases numbered 5, after V lost 0 bases and J lost 0 bases. The CDR3 covers 17 residues. Germline assignment: CDR1 SGHAT and CDR2 FQDESV (reference sequence). CDR3 region: CASSLAGRGSSYNEQFF. The CDR3 region has the DNA TGTGCCAGCAGCTTAGCCGGGCGCGGGAGCTCCTACAATGAGCAGTTCTTC. The entire variable domain, with the rest obtained from reference TRBV11-1 and TRBJ2-1, is as follows: EAEVAQSPRYKITEKSQAVAFWCDPISGHATLYWYRQILGQGPELLVQFQDESVVDDSQLPKDRFSAERLKGVDSTLKIQPAELGDSAMYLCASSLAGRGSSYNEQFFGPGTRLTVL.

The rearrangement uses TRBV19 and TRBJ2-5, with TRBD1 identical over 9 bases. CDR1 is LNHDA and CDR2 is SQIVND in the germline V gene (reference sequence). The CDR3 is made up of 13 amino acids. After removal of 9 bases from V and 5 bases from J, the junction contained 7 bases not matched to a gene. CDR3 in amino acids: CASSTGGRETQYF. CDR3 in DNA: TGTGCCAGCAGCACAGGGGGCAGGGAGACCCAGTACTTC.

The CDR3 sequence is CASSKTSGGPGETQYF. In DNA form, the CDR3 reads TGTGCCAGTAGTAAGACTAGCGGGGGGCCGGGGGAGACCCAGTACTTC. V and J are TRBV19 and TRBJ2-5; TRBD2 aligns across 13 bases. Unmatched junction bases numbered 7, after V lost 4 bases and J lost 5 bases. Germline V gives CDR1 LNHDA, CDR2 SQIVND (reference sequence). The CDR3 spans 16 residues.

The chain has TRBV27 and TRBJ2-3, with no clear D. The CDR3 extends over 12 amino acids. The V end lost 5 bases, the J end lost 5 bases, and 8 bases lay between the germline ends. CDR1 is MNHEY, CDR2 SMNVEV, per germline (reference sequence). CDR3 DNA sequence: TGTGCCAGCAGTATGACTGGAGATACGCAGTATTTT. This gives the protein CASSMTGDTQYF.

This sequence joins TRBV10-2 and TRBJ1-1, with 10 positions matching TRBD1. The CDR3 runs 15 residues. Germline CDR1 is WSHSY and CDR2 is SAAADI. The ends lost 4 bases at V and 4 bases at J; junction bases unmatched: 6. The CDR3 protein is CASSAGQGERTEAFF. The CDR3 region has the DNA TGCGCCAGCAGTGCTGGACAGGGGGAGCGCACTGAAGCTTTCTTT.

This clone came up once. The gene calls are TRBV14 and TRBJ2-2; 10 nucleotides agree with TRBD1. The CDR3 extends over 17 amino acids. In germline, CDR1 is SGHDN, CDR2 FVKESK. V lost 1 base to trimming and J lost 7 bases; unmatched junction nucleotides: 9. The CDR3 DNA follows: TGTGCCAGCAGCCAAGTGGGACAGGGGTATAATGTCGGGGAGCTGTTTTTT. Its protein is CASSQVGQGYNVGELFF.

This chain joins TRBV4-2 and TRBJ2-1, with 10 bases fitting TRBD2. After removal of 4 bases from V and 9 bases from J, the junction contained 15 bases not matched to a gene. This CDR3 region has 17 residues. CDR1 and CDR2 (germline): LGHNA, YNFKEQ. The CDR3 DNA follows: TGTGCCAGCAGCCTAAAGGGGACTAGCGAAAAGCAACCTGAGCAGTTCTTC. This gives the protein CASSLKGTSEKQPEQFF.

V is TRBV7-2 and J is TRBJ2-5; TRBD2 agrees at 12 bases. The germline V gene has CDR1 SGHTA and CDR2 FQGNSA. V lost 5 bases and J lost 5; bases outside the gene matches: 18. This CDR3 region has 19 residues. CDR3 coding DNA: TGTGCCAGCAGCCTTAGGGCTAGCGGGAGGGTGAACATCAGGGAGACCCAGTACTTC. This codes for CASSLRASGRVNIRETQYF.

The V gene is TRBV2, the J gene TRBJ2-1; D gene ambiguous. CDR1 and CDR2 from the germline V gene are SNHLY and FYNNEI. The CDR3 sequence is 11 residues long. V gave up 4 bases and J gave up 7 bases, with 5 bases separating them. The CDR3 sequence: CASSVGNEQFF. CDR3 nucleotide sequence: TGTGCCAGCAGTGTTGGGAATGAGCAGTTCTTC.

The chain has TRBV5-5 and TRBJ2-5; possible D gene TRBD1, 6 bases. Germline lookup yields CDR1 SGHKS and CDR2 YYEKEE (reference sequence). There are 12 residues in the CDR3. The V and J ends lost 3 bases and 4 bases respectively, with 7 bases between them. In DNA, the CDR3 is TGTGCCAGCAGCTCCAGGGGAGAGACCCAGTACTTC. Protein: CASSSRGETQYF. Full variable domain (remainder filled in from reference TRBV5-5 and TRBJ2-5): DAGVTQSPTHLIKTRGQQVTLRCSPISGHKSVSWYQQVLGQGPQFIFQYYEKEERGRGNFPDRFSARQFPNYSSELNVNALLLGDSALYLCASSSRGETQYFGPGTRLLVL.

This chain connects TRBV7-9 to TRBJ2-7; the match to TRBD2 covers 10 bases. V was clipped by 6 bases and J by 1 base; unmatched bases: 3. Germline values: CDR1 SEHNR, CDR2 FQNEAQ (reference sequence). The CDR3 is 14 amino acids. The CDR3 nucleotides are TGTGCCAGCAGTCCGGGACTAGCGTCCTACGAGCAGTACTTC. As protein: CASSPGLASYEQYF. Full variable domain (remainder filled in from reference TRBV7-9 and TRBJ2-7): DTGVSQNPRHKITKRGQNVTFRCDPISEHNRLYWYRQTLGQGPEFLTYFQNEAQLEKSRLLSDRFSAERPKGSFSTLEIQRTEQGDSAMYLCASSPGLASYEQYFGPGTRLTVT.

The sample holds one count of this clone. This sequence joins TRBV7-9 and TRBJ1-1; possibly TRBD1 for D (5 bases). The CDR3 contains 15 residues. Germline lookup yields CDR1 SEHNR and CDR2 FQNEAQ (reference sequence). Deletions cut 5 bases from V and 4 bases from J, with 17 bases between. The CDR3 DNA reads TGTGCCAGCAGCCCCGGCCCCGTGGGGGGCACTGAAGCTTTCTTT. Protein product: CASSPGPVGGTEAFF.

The chain carries TRBV5-1 and TRBJ2-3; 11 bases agree with TRBD2. Germline lookup yields CDR1 SGHRS and CDR2 YFSETQ. Trimming removed 5 bases from V and 6 bases from J; junction bases left unmatched: 5. The CDR3 loop spans 14 amino acids. The CDR3 here is CASRRTSGLDTQYF. CDR3 sequence (DNA): TGCGCCAGCAGGCGGACTAGCGGGTTGGATACGCAGTATTTT.

With regard to this clone: This sample includes further DNA sequences coding for the same CDR3. This rearrangement joins TRBV6-1 to TRBJ1-1; D uncertain. The CDR3 is made up of 13 amino acids. V lost 2 bases and J 2 bases, leaving 6 bases between the germline ends. CDR1 and CDR2 (germline): MNHNS, SASEGT. CDR3 amino acids: CASSERGNTEAFF. CDR3 sequence (DNA): TGTGCCAGCAGTGAACGAGGAAACACTGAAGCTTTCTTT.

The genes are TRBV5-4 and TRBJ1-1; possible D gene TRBD1, 6 bases. The CDR3 extends over 17 amino acids. The germline CDR1 and CDR2 sequences are SGHNT and YYREEE (reference sequence). Trimming left V 4 bases short and J 1 base short, with 20 bases between. The CDR3 sequence is CASSRPLQGLGNTEAFF. In DNA form, the CDR3 reads TGTGCCAGCAGCCGACCATTACAGGGTTTAGGGAACACTGAAGCTTTCTTT.

The chain links TRBV5-1 to TRBJ2-7; TRBD1 matches 8 bases. The germline V gene encodes CDR1 SGHRS and CDR2 YFSETQ. This CDR3 is built from 14 residues. V lost 4 bases and J lost 7; bases outside the gene matches: 10. CDR3 protein: CASSRTGNSREQYF. The CDR3 coding sequence is TGCGCCAGCAGCCGGACAGGGAATTCTCGGGAGCAGTACTTC.

The chain uses TRBV5-4 and TRBJ2-7, with TRBD2 identical over 10 bases. The germline gives CDR1 SGHNT, CDR2 YYREEE (reference sequence). With 0 bases clipped from V and 2 bases from J, the junction kept 2 bases outside the gene matches. The CDR3 runs to 15 residues. CDR3 region: CASSLVAGGTYEQYF. In DNA, the CDR3 is TGTGCCAGCAGCTTGGTAGCGGGAGGAACCTACGAGCAGTACTTC.

The genes are TRBV19 and TRBJ2-1, with D hard to call. CDR1 is LNHDA and CDR2 is SQIVND in the germline V gene (reference sequence). The germline V and J ends were trimmed by 1 base and 8 bases, with 9 bases remaining between them. The CDR3 loop spans 13 amino acids. The chain's CDR3 is CASSIVAGDEQFF. As DNA, the CDR3 is TGTGCCAGTAGTATAGTAGCTGGGGATGAGCAGTTCTTC. Combining the CDR3 with reference TRBV19 and TRBJ2-1 gives the whole variable domain DGGITQSPKYLFRKEGQNVTLSCEQNLNHDAMYWYRQDPGQGLRLIYYSQIVNDFQKGDIAEGYSVSREKKESFPLTVTSAQKNPTAFYLCASSIVAGDEQFFGPGTRLTVL.

This clone has a single count. The chain employs TRBV7-9 and TRBJ2-1, with a tentative D call TRBD1 (6 bases). The germline CDR1 and CDR2 sequences are SEHNR and FQNEAQ (reference sequence). Trimming shortened V by 5 bases and J by 7 bases, and 12 bases separated the two germline ends. The CDR3 runs 13 residues. The CDR3 protein is CASSPRGTNEQFF. The CDR3 DNA follows: TGTGCCAGCAGCCCTAGGGGGACGAATGAGCAGTTCTTC. Using reference TRBV7-9 and TRBJ2-1 for the parts outside the CDR3, the full variable domain is DTGVSQNPRHKITKRGQNVTFRCDPISEHNRLYWYRQTLGQGPEFLTYFQNEAQLEKSRLLSDRFSAERPKGSFSTLEIQRTEQGDSAMYLCASSPRGTNEQFFGPGTRLTVL.

CDR3: CASSDRLAETQYF. CDR3 nucleotide sequence: TGTGCCAGCAGCGATCGACTAGCGGAGACCCAGTACTTC. The chain links TRBV7-2 to TRBJ2-5, with TRBD2 matching over 8 bases. Germline V CDR1 and CDR2: SGHTA, FQGNSA. CDR3 length: 13 residues. V shed 5 bases, J shed 5 bases, and the junction held 4 bases outside the gene matches.

This clone appeared once. V gene TRBV19 combines with J gene TRBJ2-7, with D maybe TRBD1 (6 bases). The CDR3 is made up of 16 amino acids. Trimming shortened V by 2 bases and J by 1 base, and 15 bases separated the two germline ends. Germline lookup yields CDR1 LNHDA and CDR2 SQIVND (reference sequence). The chain's CDR3 is CASSISQGISSYEQYF. CDR3 DNA sequence: TGTGCCAGTAGTATATCCCAGGGGATAAGTTCCTACGAGCAGTACTTC.

The CDR3 bases are TGTGCCAGCAGTTTACAGGAGATACACTCACCCCTCCACTTT. It is translated as CASSLQEIHSPLHF. The chain uses TRBV28 and TRBJ1-6; D not resolved. The germline gives CDR1 MDHEN, CDR2 SYDVKM. The CDR3 consists of 14 residues. Trimming pared 2 bases from V and 10 bases from J, leaving 12 bases between. The variable domain in full, completed from reference TRBV28 and TRBJ1-6, reads DVKVTQSSRYLVKRTGEKVFLECVQDMDHENMFWYRQDPGLGLRLIYFSYDVKMKEKGDIPEGYSVSREKKERFSLILESASTNQTSMYLCASSLQEIHSPLHFGNGTRLTVT.